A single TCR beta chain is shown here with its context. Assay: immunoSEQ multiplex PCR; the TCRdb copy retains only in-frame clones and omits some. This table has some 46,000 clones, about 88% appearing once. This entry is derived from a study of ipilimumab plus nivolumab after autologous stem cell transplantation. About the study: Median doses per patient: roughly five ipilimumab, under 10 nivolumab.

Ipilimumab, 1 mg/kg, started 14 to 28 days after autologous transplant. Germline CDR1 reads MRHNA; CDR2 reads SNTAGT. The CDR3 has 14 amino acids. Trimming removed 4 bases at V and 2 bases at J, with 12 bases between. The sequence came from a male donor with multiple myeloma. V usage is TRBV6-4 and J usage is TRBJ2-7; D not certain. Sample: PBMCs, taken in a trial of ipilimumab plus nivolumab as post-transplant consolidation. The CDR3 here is CASSATVGPYEQYF. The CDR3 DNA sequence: TGTGCCAGCAGTGCGACGGTAGGGCCCTACGAGCAGTACTTC.